This T cell receptor (beta chain) was recovered during a study of T cell responses to AZD1222 COVID-19 vaccine. Regarding the study as a whole: Rises in breadth and depth of Spike-specific TCRs came after two AZD1222 doses.

Sequencing was performed with immunoSEQ multiplex PCR; in TCRdb, only in-frame clones are kept and a portion is missing. The sample shows about 130,000 clones, around 90% of them seen only once. V dropped 1 base and J dropped 12 bases, with 12 bases sitting between them. Per the germline V gene, CDR1 is SQVTM and CDR2 is ANQGSEA. CDR3 length: 11 residues. For this clone: Its antigen is as yet unknown.

Sequences were derived from peripheral blood, sampled on day 0 of AZD1222 vaccination. The rearrangement joins TRBV29-1 to TRBJ1-2, with D unresolved. The TCR sequence derives from an adult in good health. The CDR3: CSVEAGRKDTF. The CDR3 region has the DNA TGCAGCGTTGAAGCGGGCAGGAAGGACACCTTC.